The following is a T cell receptor (beta chain) sequence with its context. This clonotype was seen a handful of times. The clone's antigen remains unknown. Within one base of it there is no much larger clone, and no base qualities were kept. These data come from a study of T cells after yellow fever vaccination (dated by TCRdb to about 2019). A note on the overall study: The SMART-Seq v4 Ultra Low Input RNA kit was used to prepare libraries from fractions with low cell numbers. To follow T-cell clones before and after both primary and booster YFV17D yellow fever vaccination, bulk TCR alpha and beta repertoires underwent longitudinal sequencing. Blood was drawn at multiple timepoints before and after primary and secondary immunization, with bulk PBMC replicates and cell subsets isolated. Two healthy male donors made up the cohort, one aged 18 to 29 years and the other aged 30 to 40 years. The paper as a whole reports these results and caveats: Because abundant contaminating clonotypes from the bulk population could be contained in FACS-sorted repertoires, computational filtering was required. A small fraction of clonotypes appeared in both the CD4 and CD8 compartments, likely as a result of convergent recombination. The secondary T-cell response was weaker than the primary response but faster, peaking on day 5 instead of day 15. Because only two donors were included in the study, the extent to which the findings can be generalized is limited. After the booster, most of the clones that had expanded following primary vaccination were detected again (almost 98% of CD4 and around nine tenths of CD8), which suggests that memory was broadly maintained.

The sample's treatment or condition label, decoded: live attenuated yellow fever vaccine strain. Two biological replicates of bulk PBMCs were collected at each blood-draw timepoint. A standard Ficoll-Paque protocol was used to isolate PBMCs from peripheral blood. RNA was extracted with TriZol from bulk PBMCs, CD4 and CD8 fractions, and dextramer-positive and dextramer-negative fractions. TCR cDNA was synthesized by 5'RACE template switching, through which a universal primer site and unique molecular identifiers were introduced. Priming for cDNA synthesis came from both the TCR alpha and TCR beta constant segments. Library amplification involved two PCR steps, and the second step added sample barcodes and sequencing adapters. Sequencing of the libraries was done on either Illumina HiSeq 2500 (2x100 bp) or NovaSeq (2x150 bp). The authors processed their data as follows. Reads were demultiplexed and collapsed into UMI consensus sequences with MIGEC, and V(D)J alignment was performed with MiXCR. Clonotypes responding to the vaccine were identified with edgeR on replicate PBMC samples, with the criteria of FDR below 0.01 and a log2 fold change above 5 up to day 15. Each bulk clonotype received a CD4 or CD8 identity based on whether the sequenced CD4 or CD8 repertoire contained that clonotype at higher abundance. The raw public data were reprocessed by TCRdb itself: fastp quality trimming at Q25, MiXCR clonotype calling, in-frame beta chains only. One record per CDR3 amino acid sequence lists the most common genes and DNA. The V and J calls shown here were made by TCRdb, not taken from the authors' results. Counted in this sample were nearly 550,000 distinct CDR3 sequences; 15% to 20% of them appeared once. Of the sample, approximately 14% is held by the ten largest clones.

V loses 6 bases, J loses 1 base, and the germline ends lie 12 bases apart. The CDR3 has 14 amino acids, counting the end cysteine and phenylalanine. The sequence is cut down to CDR3 DNA, 42 bases in frame from base 1. This sequence uses TRBV12-3 or TRBV12-4 and TRBJ1-1, with no D gene named confidently. This TCR was recovered from a man aged 25 to 45 who received the YFV17D yellow fever vaccine. The input for sequencing was PBMCs, taken 15 days after the yellow fever booster vaccination. DNA sequence: TGTGCCAGCAGCCACTCCGGTGCGAACACTGAAGCTTTCTTT. This sequence encodes CASSHSGANTEAFF.